The T cell receptor (beta chain) described here comes from a study of T-cell memory formation after mild COVID-19. Background on the study: For the most part, TCR clusters were specific to one donor. Study conclusions and caveats: Shrinking CD4+ clones were chiefly CM and EM; CD8+ ones were chiefly EMRA. Cross-reactive memory appears to have joined, as suggested by some responding clones showing up in pre-infection memory.

Concerning this clonotype itself: The antigen remains undetermined.

With 7 bases removed from V and 1 base from J, the gap between germline ends came to 6 bases. The CDR3 has 12 amino acids. 5'RACE, which relied on constant-segment primers, yielded TCR alpha and TCR beta cDNA libraries carrying sample barcodes and UMIs. A single record per CDR3 protein comes from TCRdb applying MiXCR to the 5' RACE reads. This sample has around 300,000 distinct CDR3 sequences, with roughly an eighth found just once. The rearrangement links TRBV12-3 or TRBV12-4 to TRBJ2-3, with D uncertain. This TCR was recovered from a young man who had mild COVID-19 (a few samples of this study predate the infection). Cell type and time point are not known. Sequenced material: PBMCs or a T cell subset sorted from them (not recorded which). In DNA form, the CDR3 reads TGTGCCAGCACCGAAGGCACAGATACGCAGTATTTT. It codes for CASTEGTDTQYF.